Listed below are T cell receptor beta chains from one sample, sequenced in a study of blood T cell repertoires in COVID-19. Assay: immunoSEQ multiplex PCR; the TCRdb copy retains only in-frame clones and omits some. The table shows about 23,000 clones, with under 90% occurring only once. Sequences were obtained from peripheral blood. Receptors were obtained from a woman of 80 years or more with acute or convalescent COVID-19. Both conserved end residues are part of each CDR3. The D gene is left open where the match is weak. Clone size is stated in some rows and not others, as once, few, many or a class when expanded.

d_gene,j_gene,len,v_gene,abundance,CDR3aa,CDR3nt
TRBD2,TRBJ2-1,15,TRBV11-2,.,CASTQGLGVYNEQFF,TGTGCCAGCACCCAAGGACTAGGGGTGTACAATGAGCAGTTCTTC
TRBD1,TRBJ1-6,14,TRBV27,few,CASRPGQDSSPLHF,TGTGCCAGCAGGCCCGGACAGGATAGTTCACCCCTCCACTTT
TRBD2,TRBJ2-5,16,TRBV9,.,CASSAQLAGGSETQYF,TGTGCCAGCAGCGCCCAACTAGCGGGGGGGTCGGAGACCCAGTACTTC
TRBD1,TRBJ1-4,14,TRBV7-9,.,CASNVQGAGEKLFF,TGTGCCAGCAACGTACAGGGGGCAGGTGAAAAACTGTTTTTT
TRBD1,TRBJ1-1,17,TRBV24-1,.,CATSGPPGQGANTEAFF,TGTGCCACCAGTGGTCCTCCGGGACAGGGGGCCAACACTGAAGCTTTCTTT
.,TRBJ1-2,12,TRBV7-2,.,CASSLLGADYTF,TGTGCCAGCAGCTTGCTGGGGGCGGACTACACCTTC
.,TRBJ1-5,13,TRBV12-3/TRBV12-4,.,CASSLERGQPQHF,TGTGCCAGCAGTTTAGAACGGGGTCAGCCCCAGCATTTT
.,TRBJ2-7,13,TRBV7-7,.,CASSFQTGDEQYF,TGTGCTAGCAGCTTCCAAACCGGGGACGAGCAGTACTTC
.,TRBJ2-5,13,TRBV11-3,.,CASSFGTSETQYF,TGTGCCAGCAGCTTTGGGACTTCAGAGACCCAGTACTTC
.,TRBJ1-4,15,TRBV2,.,CASSEWDRDPGVLFF,TGTGCCAGCAGTGAATGGGATCGGGACCCAGGGGTACTGTTTTTT
.,TRBJ1-4,15,TRBV3-1/TRBV3-2,.,CASSQVLGGGEKLFF,TGTGCCAGCAGCCAAGTCCTGGGAGGTGGTGAAAAACTGTTTTTT
.,TRBJ2-1,16,TRBV7-9,.,CASSLGAGHTNNEQFF,TGTGCCAGCAGCTTAGGAGCGGGACATACCAACAATGAGCAGTTCTTC
TRBD2,TRBJ2-4,14,TRBV9,.,CASSVSGTSYIQYF,TGTGCCAGCAGCGTGTCCGGGACTAGCTACATTCAGTACTTC
TRBD1,TRBJ1-1,14,TRBV10-3,.,CATDPGQRNTEAFF,TGTGCCACGGATCCGGGACAGAGGAACACTGAAGCTTTCTTT
.,TRBJ1-1,13,TRBV6-5,.,CAVHPGTNTEAFF,TGTGCCGTACACCCCGGGACAAACACTGAAGCTTTCTTT